The rows below give T cell receptor beta chains drawn from one sample of a study of metastatic and nonmetastatic thyroid tumors. From the PCR reads, TCRdb re-called clones with MiXCR. The table records about 19,000 clones, just over 25% of them present only once. The sequenced sample was blood. All receptors derive from a male donor with papillary thyroid cancer or a benign thyroid nodule (not recorded which). Some clones in this sample may be carry-over from other donors' samples. CDR3s include the opening cysteine and the closing phenylalanine or tryptophan. The D gene is left open where the match is weak. A row's size may be missing; if present it is once, few, many or a size class.

>NA|TRBJ2-5|TRBV27|NA
CASSKGGFTGPETQYF
TGTGCCAGCAGCAAGGGAGGATTCACGGGCCCAGAGACCCAGTACTTC
>NA|TRBJ1-3|TRBV7-2|many
CASSPGLSGNTIYF
TGTGCCAGCAGCCCAGGGCTCTCTGGAAACACCATATATTTT
>NA|TRBJ1-3|TRBV6-1|few
CASSEMVLSGNTIYF
TGTGCCAGCAGTGAAATGGTGCTCTCTGGAAACACCATATATTTT
>NA|TRBJ1-1|TRBV4-1|NA
CASSQDIWIDRPQGEGTEAFF
TGCGCCAGCAGCCAAGATATTTGGATCGACCGTCCACAGGGTGAAGGCACTGAAGCTTTCTTT
>TRBD2|TRBJ2-2|TRBV6-5|few
CASSLPKLLAWGSGELFF
TGTGCCAGCAGCCTACCCAAACTACTAGCGTGGGGCTCCGGGGAGCTGTTTTTT
>TRBD1|TRBJ2-7|TRBV15|many
CATSRGTGGIYEQYF
TGTGCCACCAGCAGAGGAACAGGGGGTATCTACGAGCAGTACTTC
>NA|TRBJ1-3|TRBV11-2|once
CASSTKTGALSSGNTIYF
TGTGCCAGCAGCACCAAGACAGGCGCACTATCCTCTGGAAACACCATATATTTT
>NA|TRBJ1-1|TRBV6-2/TRBV6-3|few
CASSDATPDTEAFF
TGTGCCAGCTCTGACGCGACCCCAGACACTGAAGCTTTCTTT
>NA|TRBJ2-7|TRBV20-1|NA
CSAGDRDPTYEQYF
TGCAGTGCTGGAGATCGGGACCCAACCTACGAGCAGTACTTC
>TRBD1|TRBJ2-7|TRBV6-1|NA
CASSPSGQGAFNEQYF
TGTGCCAGCAGTCCATCTGGACAGGGGGCTTTTAACGAGCAGTACTTC
>NA|TRBJ1-2|TRBV7-8|NA
CASSLAGRANYGYTF
TGTGCCAGCAGCTTAGCGGGGCGGGCAAACTATGGCTACACCTTC
>TRBD1|TRBJ1-6|TRBV4-1|many
CASSQEGTAPIQTSPLHF
TGCGCCAGCAGCCAAGAAGGGACAGCTCCAATACAGACATCACCCCTCCACTTT
>TRBD1|TRBJ2-5|TRBV6-1|medium-sized
CASRLGQGGKTQYF
TGTGCCAGCAGACTGGGACAGGGAGGGAAGACCCAGTACTTC
>NA|TRBJ2-3|TRBV5-1|medium-sized
CASSLGRSTSTDTQYF
TGCGCCAGCAGCTTGGGACGGTCTACTAGCACAGATACGCAGTATTTT
>TRBD2|TRBJ2-7|TRBV20-1|medium-sized
CSAFGLAGGEQYF
TGCAGTGCCTTCGGACTAGCGGGAGGCGAGCAGTACTTC
>TRBD2|TRBJ2-3|TRBV18|many
CASSPFKLAGTDTQYF
TGTGCCAGCTCACCATTTAAACTAGCGGGCACAGATACGCAGTATTTT
>NA|TRBJ1-6|TRBV5-1|NA
CARRNSPLHF
TGCGCCAGGCGCAATTCACCCCTCCACTTT
>NA|TRBJ2-5|TRBV13|few
CASSLFGVQETQYF
TGTGCCAGCAGCTTATTTGGGGTTCAAGAGACCCAGTACTTC
>TRBD1|TRBJ1-4|TRBV28|NA
CASSLGQGANEKLFF
TGTGCCAGCAGTCTAGGACAGGGGGCTAATGAAAAACTGTTTTTT
>NA|TRBJ2-1|TRBV25-1|few
CASSYPVGVDSYNEQFF
TGTGCCAGCAGTTACCCTGTAGGGGTGGATTCCTACAATGAGCAGTTCTTC
>NA|TRBJ1-2|TRBV2|NA
CASSELATGNYGYTF
TGTGCCAGCAGTGAATTGGCAACCGGCAACTATGGCTACACCTTC
>TRBD1|TRBJ2-2|TRBV6-4|NA
CATSTGVGGELFF
TGTGCCACCTCTACAGGGGTTGGCGGGGAGCTGTTTTTT
>NA|TRBJ1-1|TRBV7-6|NA
CASSLGQRFNSEAFF
TGTGCCAGCAGCTTAGGGCAGAGGTTCAACTCTGAAGCTTTCTTT
>NA|TRBJ1-2|TRBV11-3|NA
CASSPSGRGRYGYTF
TGTGCCAGCAGCCCCTCGGGTCGGGGGAGATATGGCTACACCTTC
>NA|TRBJ2-6|TRBV6-5|NA
CASSYSIRGFGANVLTF
TGTGCCAGCAGTTACTCGATAAGGGGATTCGGGGCCAACGTCCTGACTTTC